This note documents a single T cell receptor beta chain sequence. Its target is unknown. The data originate from a study of a mutant IDH1 vaccine in newly diagnosed glioma. Study-level information: Patients received vaccination from 4-6 weeks after radiotherapy alone, or with temozolomide cycles. Most patients had received both radiotherapy and temozolomide, the prior options being radiotherapy, temozolomide, or both.

General study results and limits: Vaccine-induced immune responses were detected in roughly 92% of patients.

Per germline, CDR1 MDHEN and CDR2 SYDVKM. J gave up 2 bases and V 5 bases, and 8 bases lay outside the gene matches. This CDR3 spans 15 amino acids. Time point reported: week 5, during vaccination. Vaccinated patients received 300 ug of mutant IDH1 20-mer peptide per dose, with topical imiquimod. New astrocytomas of WHO grade 3 or 4 that were IDH1-mutant and ATRX-lost were found in the donors. Libraries were prepared by immunoSEQ multiplex PCR; TCRdb keeps only in-frame clonotypes and omits some of them. This sample has roughly 28,000 clones, with roughly 90% found just once. This TCR was recovered from a man younger than 35 with glioma. Source: PBMCs, taken from a glioma patient whose treatment included an IDH1 peptide vaccine. J is TRBJ1-1 and V is TRBV28, with 7 positions matching TRBD1. CDR3 nucleotide sequence: TGTGCCAGCAGTCAACAGGGGTGGAGTAACACTGAAGCTTTCTTT. Translated: CASSQQGWSNTEAFF.